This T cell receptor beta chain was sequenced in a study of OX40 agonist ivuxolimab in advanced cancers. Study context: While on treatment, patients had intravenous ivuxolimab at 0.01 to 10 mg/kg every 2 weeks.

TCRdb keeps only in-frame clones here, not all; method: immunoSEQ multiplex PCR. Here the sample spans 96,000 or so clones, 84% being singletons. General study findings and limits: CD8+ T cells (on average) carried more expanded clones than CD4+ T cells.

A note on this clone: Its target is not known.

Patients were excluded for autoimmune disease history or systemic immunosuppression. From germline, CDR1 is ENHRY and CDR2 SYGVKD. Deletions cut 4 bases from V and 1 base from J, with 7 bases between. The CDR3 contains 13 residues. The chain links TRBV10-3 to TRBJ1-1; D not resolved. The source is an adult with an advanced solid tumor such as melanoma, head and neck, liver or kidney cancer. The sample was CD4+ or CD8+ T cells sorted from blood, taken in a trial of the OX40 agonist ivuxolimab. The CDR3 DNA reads TGTGCCATCAGTGCAGGCTGGAACACTGAAGCTTTCTTT. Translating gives CAISAGWNTEAFF.